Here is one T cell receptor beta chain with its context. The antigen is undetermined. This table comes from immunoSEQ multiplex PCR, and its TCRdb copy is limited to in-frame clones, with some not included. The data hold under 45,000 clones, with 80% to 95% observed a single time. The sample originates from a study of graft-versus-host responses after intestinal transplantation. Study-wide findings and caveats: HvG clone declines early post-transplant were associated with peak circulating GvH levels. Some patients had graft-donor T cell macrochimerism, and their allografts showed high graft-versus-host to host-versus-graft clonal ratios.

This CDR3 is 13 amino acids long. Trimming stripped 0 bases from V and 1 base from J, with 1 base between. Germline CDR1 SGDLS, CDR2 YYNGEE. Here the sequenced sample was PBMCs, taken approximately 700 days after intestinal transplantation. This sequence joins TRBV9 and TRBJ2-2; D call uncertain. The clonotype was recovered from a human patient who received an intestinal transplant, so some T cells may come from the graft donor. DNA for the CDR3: TGTGCCAGCAGCGTAGAGAACACCGGGGAGCTGTTTTTT. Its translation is CASSVENTGELFF.